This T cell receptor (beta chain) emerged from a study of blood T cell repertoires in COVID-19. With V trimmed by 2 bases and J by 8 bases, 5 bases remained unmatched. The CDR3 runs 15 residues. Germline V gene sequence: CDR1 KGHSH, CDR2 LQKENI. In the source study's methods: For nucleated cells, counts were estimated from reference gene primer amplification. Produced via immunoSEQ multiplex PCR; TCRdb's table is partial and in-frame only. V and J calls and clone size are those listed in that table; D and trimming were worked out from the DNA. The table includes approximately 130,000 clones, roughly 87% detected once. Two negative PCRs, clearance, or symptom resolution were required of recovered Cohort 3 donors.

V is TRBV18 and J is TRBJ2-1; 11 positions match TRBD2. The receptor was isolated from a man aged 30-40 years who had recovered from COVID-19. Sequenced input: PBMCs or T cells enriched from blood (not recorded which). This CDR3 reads CASSPGTSGAYEQFF. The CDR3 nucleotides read TGTGCCAGCTCACCAGGGACTAGCGGAGCGTATGAGCAGTTCTTC. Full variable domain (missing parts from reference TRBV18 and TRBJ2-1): NAGVMQNPRHLVRRRGQEARLRCSPMKGHSHVYWYRQLPEEGLKFMVYLQKENIIDESGMPKERFSAEFPKEGPSILRIQQVVRGDSAAYFCASSPGTSGAYEQFFGPGTRLTVL.